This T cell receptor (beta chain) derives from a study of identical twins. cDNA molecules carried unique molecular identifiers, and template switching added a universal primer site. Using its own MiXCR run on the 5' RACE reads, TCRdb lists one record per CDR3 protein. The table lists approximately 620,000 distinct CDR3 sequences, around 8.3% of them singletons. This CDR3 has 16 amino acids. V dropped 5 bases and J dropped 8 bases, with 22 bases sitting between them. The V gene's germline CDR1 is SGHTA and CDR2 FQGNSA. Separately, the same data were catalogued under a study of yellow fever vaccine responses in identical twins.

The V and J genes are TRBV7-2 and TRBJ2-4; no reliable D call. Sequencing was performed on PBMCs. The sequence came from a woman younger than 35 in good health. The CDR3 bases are TGTGCCAGCAGCACAGCTCCCAATAAGGGAAAAGACATTCAGTACTTC. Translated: CASSTAPNKGKDIQYF.